This passage covers 22 T cell receptor beta chains from one sample sequenced in a study of T cell responses to AZD1222 COVID-19 vaccine. The method was immunoSEQ multiplex PCR; TCRdb's version includes in-frame clones alone and lacks a portion of them. The sample includes 100,000 to 150,000 clones, about 90% of them seen just once. The input for sequencing was peripheral blood, taken on day 0 of AZD1222 vaccination. The receptor source for this set is an adult in good health.

In DNA form, the CDR3 reads TGTGCCAGCAGTTTATCGTCACAGTTCTATGGCTACACCTTC. Translated: CASSLSSQFYGYTF. The rearrangement uses TRBV27 and TRBJ1-2, with D uncertain. CDR3 size: 14 residues. V was trimmed by 0 bases and J by 4 bases, leaving 9 bases between them. Looked up from germline, CDR1 is MNHEY and CDR2 is SMNVEV (reference sequence).

This clone was counted once. This chain links TRBV11-2 with TRBJ2-7; D might be TRBD1 or TRBD2, each matching 5 bases. V was pared by 0 bases and J by 6 bases, with 9 bases between. The CDR3 loop spans 13 amino acids. In germline, CDR1 is SGHAT, CDR2 FQNNGV. This CDR3 reads CASSLEPGGEQYF. The CDR3 bases are TGTGCCAGCAGCTTAGAGCCTGGGGGCGAGCAGTACTTC.

The sample holds one count of this clone. The CDR3 sequence is CASNSGVDPSYEQYF. CDR3 nucleotide sequence: TGTGCCAGCAACAGTGGGGTAGACCCCTCCTACGAGCAGTACTTC. The V gene is TRBV6-5, the J gene TRBJ2-7; D remains ambiguous. The CDR3 runs to 15 residues. Trimming cost V 7 bases and J 0 bases, with 16 bases left between them. The germline V gene has CDR1 MNHEY and CDR2 SVGAGI.

V is TRBV5-1 and J is TRBJ2-1; D is ambiguous. V shed 0 bases and J shed 0 bases, with 7 bases lying between them. This CDR3 is 15 amino acids long. Germline CDR1 is SGHRS and CDR2 is YFSETQ. The CDR3 sequence is CASSLVSDSYNEQFF. CDR3 in DNA: TGCGCCAGCAGCTTGGTGTCAGACTCCTACAATGAGCAGTTCTTC.

This clone was seen just once. The V call is TRBV28, the J call TRBJ2-3, with TRBD2 matching 11 bases. CDR1 is MDHEN, CDR2 SYDVKM, per germline. This CDR3 has 21 amino acids. Unmatched junction bases numbered 20, after V lost 6 bases and J lost 0 bases. The CDR3 DNA sequence: TGTGCCAGCAGCCCTGGGCCGGGACGGGAGACTAGCGGGATGAGCACAGATACGCAGTATTTT. This gives the protein CASSPGPGRETSGMSTDTQYF.

The chain combines TRBV27 with TRBJ2-1; no clear D gene. The CDR3 has 14 amino acids. Trimming shortened V by 10 bases and J by 0 bases, and 13 bases separated the two germline ends. From germline, CDR1 is MNHEY and CDR2 SMNVEV (reference sequence). CDR3 nucleotides: TGTGCCACCTCCGCGAAACGCTCCTACAATGAGCAGTTCTTC. This gives the protein CATSAKRSYNEQFF.

Points on this clone: This sample also contains other DNA sequences that code for the same CDR3. J is TRBJ2-7 and V is TRBV3-1 (or the pseudogene TRBV3-2); D not certain. V was shortened by 5 bases and J by 0 bases, with 2 bases between the two germline ends. The CDR3 totals 11 residues. Per germline, CDR1 LGHDT and CDR2 YNNKEL (reference sequence). This CDR3 reads CASSNSYEQYF. The CDR3 DNA reads TGTGCCAGCAGCAACTCCTACGAGCAGTACTTC.

The gene calls are TRBV5-1 and TRBJ1-6, with D maybe TRBD1 (5 bases). This CDR3 is 14 amino acids long. The V gene lost 2 bases and the J gene lost 8 bases, with 11 bases spanning the gap. CDR1 SGHRS and CDR2 YFSETQ come from the germline V gene. The CDR3 coding sequence is TGCGCCAGCAGCTTTCAGGGAGTGGATTCACCCCTCCACTTT. The encoded protein is CASSFQGVDSPLHF.

The count of this clone is one. V usage is TRBV18 and J usage is TRBJ2-1; possibly TRBD1 for D (6 bases). Trimming took off 5 bases at V and 7 bases at J, with 27 bases between the two ends. This CDR3 is built from 18 residues. In germline, CDR1 is KGHSH, CDR2 LQKENI. CDR3 region: CASSEDPPRLGAANEQFF. DNA of the CDR3: TGTGCCAGCTCAGAAGACCCACCTCGGCTGGGGGCCGCAAATGAGCAGTTCTTC.

This rearrangement joins TRBV5-1 to TRBJ2-1, with 10 bases that match TRBD2. The junction had 8 bases not matched to a gene; V was cut back by 5 bases and J by 6 bases. Germline CDR1 reads SGHRS; CDR2 reads YFSETQ. CDR3 length equals 15 residues. The CDR3 loop reads CASRRTSGELNEQFF. CDR3 bases: TGCGCCAGCAGACGCACTAGCGGGGAACTCAATGAGCAGTTCTTC.

The chain uses TRBV27 and TRBJ2-7; 7 bases agree with TRBD2. V lost 5 bases, J lost 7 bases, and 5 bases stayed unmatched. The CDR3 totals 12 residues. In germline, CDR1 is MNHEY, CDR2 SMNVEV (reference sequence). The CDR3 loop is CASSLSGGEQYF. The DNA of the CDR3 is TGTGCCAGCAGTCTCTCGGGAGGTGAGCAGTACTTC.

This rearrangement joins TRBV2 to TRBJ1-5; 8 bases match TRBD1. The length of the CDR3 is 15 residues. Germline CDR1 reads SNHLY; CDR2 reads FYNNEI. The ends lost 4 bases at V and 3 bases at J; junction bases unmatched: 5. CDR3 region: CASSGTGPLNQPQHF. CDR3 DNA sequence: TGTGCCAGCAGTGGGACAGGGCCCCTCAATCAGCCCCAGCATTTT.

The genes are TRBV19 and TRBJ2-3, with TRBD1 identical over 7 bases. V was clipped by 4 bases and J by 3 bases; unmatched bases: 13. The CDR3 loop spans 17 amino acids. Germline V CDR1 and CDR2: LNHDA, SQIVND (reference sequence). For the CDR3, the DNA is TGTGCCAGTAGTACCCATCGACAGGGCACTATTACAGATACGCAGTATTTT. It specifies CASSTHRQGTITDTQYF.

The gene calls are TRBV3-1 (or the pseudogene TRBV3-2) and TRBJ1-6; D gene unclear. The CDR3 length is 11 residues. The V and J ends lost 4 bases and 6 bases respectively, with 1 base between them. CDR1 and CDR2 from the germline V gene are LGHDT and YNNKEL (reference sequence). The CDR3 sequence is CASSRNSPLHF. CDR3 nucleotides: TGTGCCAGCAGCCGTAATTCACCCCTCCACTTT.

The CDR3 DNA reads as TGTGCCACCAGCAGAGATAGGACAGGGTCCTACGAGCAGTACTTC. Residues: CATSRDRTGSYEQYF. The chain uses TRBV15 and TRBJ2-7; TRBD1 matches at 8 bases. The length of the CDR3 is 15 residues. The V and J ends lost 0 bases and 1 base, in that order; junction bases with no gene match: 2. The germline gives CDR1 LNHNV, CDR2 YYDKDF (reference sequence).

This clone came up once. This chain uses TRBV5-1 with TRBJ1-2, with a weak D call TRBD1 (6 bases). CDR1 SGHRS and CDR2 YFSETQ come from the germline V gene. The CDR3 extends over 16 amino acids. V was clipped by 1 base and J by 1 base, with 14 bases between them. CDR3 sequence (DNA): TGCGCCAGCAGCTTGTTTCCGACAGGCCTTAACTATGGCTACACCTTC. Its translation: CASSLFPTGLNYGYTF.

The gene calls are TRBV29-1 and TRBJ1-4; 8 bases are a match to TRBD1. With 5 bases clipped from V and 4 bases from J, the junction kept 6 bases outside the gene matches. CDR3 size: 14 residues. In germline, CDR1 is SQVTM, CDR2 ANQGSEA. In DNA, the CDR3 is TGCAGCGTTCGTCAGGGGGCAGTTAATGAAAAACTGTTTTTT. It translates to CSVRQGAVNEKLFF.

The J gene is TRBJ2-7, the V gene TRBV21-1; the table's TRBD1 call for D was not verified on the DNA. TRBV21-1 is a known pseudogene. This CDR3 is built from 16 residues. CDR3 DNA: TGTGCCAGCAGCAAAGGTTCAGGGGGGAAGACCTACGAGCAGTACTTC. Translated: CASSKGSGGKTYEQYF.

The gene calls are TRBV28 and TRBJ2-5; 8 bases map to TRBD2. Trimming at V came to 4 bases and at J to 5 bases, leaving 9 bases not matched to a gene. This CDR3 is built from 15 residues. Per germline, CDR1 MDHEN and CDR2 SYDVKM. The CDR3 loop is CASSSLSGSWETQYF. The CDR3 bases are TGTGCCAGCAGTTCCCTCAGCGGGAGCTGGGAGACCCAGTACTTC.

The chain links TRBV7-3 to TRBJ2-3, with 7 bases matching TRBD2. In germline, CDR1 is SGHTA, CDR2 FQGTGA. V lost 5 bases and J lost 8; bases outside the gene matches: 16. The CDR3 length is 16 residues. The CDR3: CASSEGPAGEAGTQYF. CDR3 coding DNA: TGTGCCAGCAGCGAGGGACCCGCGGGGGAGGCGGGTACGCAGTATTTT.

This clone was seen a few times. CDR3 residues: CASSQVGSNSYEQYF. The CDR3 DNA reads as TGTGCCAGCAGCCAAGTCGGGAGTAACTCCTACGAGCAGTACTTC. This rearrangement joins TRBV3-1 (or the pseudogene TRBV3-2) to TRBJ2-7; possibly TRBD2 for D (6 bases). The CDR3 sequence is 15 residues long. V shed 1 base and J shed 0 bases, with 10 bases lying between them. Germline V gives CDR1 LGHDT, CDR2 YNNKEL (reference sequence).

The chain couples TRBV5-1 to TRBJ2-1, with D possibly TRBD2 on 6 matching bases. With 1 base removed from V and 8 bases from J, the gap between germline ends came to 16 bases. The V gene's germline CDR1 is SGHRS and CDR2 YFSETQ. The CDR3 contains 15 residues. The CDR3 is CASSLWGLGKDEQFF. DNA of the CDR3: TGCGCCAGCAGCTTGTGGGGACTGGGAAAGGATGAGCAGTTCTTC.